This T cell receptor beta chain was identified during a study of CD8 T cells in ankylosing spondylitis. Whole-study results and caveats: A motif in TCR beta, a set of under ten highly homologous variants, appeared characteristic of ankylosing spondylitis blood. Disease-linked clones proved CD8+ and comparatively uncommon in peripheral blood. A number of the motif variants had already been described in reactive arthritis synovial fluid and blood. Enrichment of disease-linked clones was reportedly significant in matched ankylosing spondylitis synovial fluid.

With molecular barcodes, quantitative 5'-RACE was used to make the TCR beta libraries. Each CDR3 protein gets one entry after TCRdb re-called the 5' RACE reads with MiXCR. The sample yields under 550,000 distinct CDR3 sequences, 25% to 30% seen once. About this clonotype itself: What it recognizes is unknown.

The specimen sequenced was blood, either unsorted or a sorted T cell fraction (not recorded which). This TCR was sampled from a male donor with ankylosing spondylitis.

CDR3 DNA: TGTGCCATCAGTGACGGGGCCTACAATGAGCAGTTCTTC. Amino acids: CAISDGAYNEQFF. J is TRBJ2-1 and V is TRBV10-3; TRBD2 might be the D (5 bases). The V gene lost 3 bases and the J gene lost 2 bases, with 5 bases spanning the gap. CDR3 length equals 13 residues. Germline assignment: CDR1 ENHRY and CDR2 SYGVKD.